The 2 T cell receptor beta chains below all came from one sample that was sequenced in a study of T cell repertoires in cytomegalovirus infection. TCRdb re-called the reads through MiXCR, storing one row per CDR3 protein. The repertoire has about 270,000 distinct CDR3 sequences, approximately 22% of them found once; the top ten carry roughly 19%. Antigen specificity for these receptors is unknown. The specimen was cultured PBMCs, collected from culture after CMV antigen stimulation. The receptor set was obtained from a human donor in good health (CMV status not recorded). Some clones in this sample may be carry-over from other donors' samples.

This clonotype occurred many times. The CDR3 loop is CASSLAWERETQYF. DNA of the CDR3: TGTGCCAGCAGCTTAGCGTGGGAGAGAGAGACCCAGTACTTC. This chain joins TRBV7-2 and TRBJ2-5, with a weak D call TRBD2 (5 bases). CDR3 length: 14 residues. In germline, CDR1 is SGHTA, CDR2 FQGNSA. The ends were cut back, 0 bases at V and 4 bases at J, with 9 bases in the middle.

The gene calls are TRBV6-1 and TRBJ2-7; D may be TRBD1 (6 bases). Germline V gene lookup returns CDR1 MNHNS and CDR2 SASEGT. V lost 6 bases to trimming and J lost 4 bases, with 10 bases between them. The CDR3 sequence is 12 residues long. CDR3 protein: CASRGAVYEQYF. In DNA form, the CDR3 reads TGTGCCAGCAGGGGGGCGGTTTACGAGCAGTACTTC.